This T cell receptor beta chain was found in a study of neurological immune-mediated disorders. This clonotype was seen many times. Each TCR transcript was tagged with a 10-nucleotide random UMI during 5'RACE. Over 200 million TCR-beta sequences (from 15-18 subjects) were yielded by each sequencing run. In TCRdb, the 5' RACE reads were re-called with MiXCR into one record per CDR3 protein. The sample holds about 60,000 distinct CDR3 sequences; roughly 4% are singletons and the top ten take roughly 1.7%. Trimming took 0 bases from V and 6 from J; bases not matched to a gene: 6. This CDR3 has 16 residues. Germline V gives CDR1 SGHTA, CDR2 FQGNSA.

Sequencing input: PBMCs. The rearrangement links TRBV7-2 to TRBJ2-7, with 12 bases lining up with TRBD2. The source is a man aged 25-45 years with multiple sclerosis. The DNA for the CDR3 is TGTGCCAGCAGCTTAGCGCAGACTAGCGGGAGTTTCGAGCAGTACTTC. Encoded protein: CASSLAQTSGSFEQYF.